Below, one T cell receptor beta chain is given with its context. Its antigen is still unknown. No much larger clone exists at a distance of one base, and base qualities are not known. The sample originates from a study of CD8 T cells in ankylosing spondylitis (dated by TCRdb to the late 2010s). About the full investigation: To find TCR variants linked to disease, the study profiled T cell receptor beta repertoires in ankylosing spondylitis patients and healthy donors. Peripheral blood samples were taken, and synovial fluid was additionally collected from ankylosing spondylitis patients. In total, the full study cohort was made up of 100 to 140 healthy donors and 25 or so ankylosing spondylitis patients. Beyond this particular receptor, the publication reports: In peripheral blood, the disease-linked clones were found at relatively low frequencies and had a CD8+ phenotype. Blood from ankylosing spondylitis patients appeared to be characterized by a TCR beta motif composed of 7 to 9 highly homologous amino acid variants. The disease-linked clones were reported as significantly enriched in matched synovial fluid samples from ankylosing spondylitis patients. Some motif variants had previously been reported in the synovial fluid and blood of reactive arthritis patients, which suggests shared mechanisms of disease initiation.

Per the germline V gene, SQVTM is the CDR1 and ANQGSEA is the CDR2. Counted from cysteine to phenylalanine, this CDR3 has 15 amino acids. Kept here is only the CDR3 DNA, which spans 45 bases and is read in frame from base 1. The junction shows trimming of 1 base on V and 4 bases on J, plus 13 bases between the germline ends. Sequencing relied on an Illumina HiSeq 2500. Quantitative 5'-RACE with molecular barcodes was used to prepare TCR beta libraries. As for how the authors treated the data: A new computational method based on a probabilistic model of VDJ rearrangement was used to identify disease-linked TCR variants. TCRdb handled the public reads itself, with Q25 trimming in fastp and clone calling in MiXCR, and kept productive beta chains. Each CDR3 protein appears once, grouped with its most common genes and DNA. The V and J calls and clone size come from TCRdb's table, not from the authors' own analysis. Counted in this sample were 400,000 to 450,000 distinct CDR3 sequences; about a sixth of them appeared once. Approximately 1% of the sample comes from the top ten.

The sequencing input was blood, either unsorted or a sorted T cell fraction (not recorded which). This TCR was recovered from a male donor with ankylosing spondylitis. Rearrangement joined TRBV29-1 to TRBJ1-4; a tentative D match to TRBD1 spans 5 bases. The bases read TGCAGCGTTGAAGTTGCCCTTGGGGGTAATGAAAAACTGTTTTTT. It specifies CSVEVALGGNEKLFF.